This T cell receptor beta chain was captured by sequencing in a study of cytomegalovirus exposure and HLA in healthy donors. Study-level findings and limits: Within a later analysis, the majority of CMV-associated TCR beta chains appeared HLA-restricted. A later analysis linked some 17,000 TCR beta sequences to HLA alleles at 0.05 false discovery rate. Sequences of the TCR beta chain were said to predict the HLA-A and HLA-B alleles of most subjects accurately. There were several of the most significant clusters that appeared linked to common viral pathogens in a later analysis.

There are 12 residues in the CDR3. Germline CDR1 and CDR2: SGHDN and FVKESK. Trimming left V 0 bases short and J 7 bases short, with 6 bases between. The PCR ran on 60 Vbeta and 13 Jbeta primers. The assay was immunoSEQ multiplex PCR, and TCRdb's table has in-frame clones only and misses some. The table shows about 190,000 clones, with over 80% occurring only once. Points on this clone: Its antigen is unknown.

This sequence joins TRBV14 and TRBJ1-2; D unclear. The sequence was collected from a man aged 40-50 years in good health and CMV-seropositive. The sample comprised PBMCs. The CDR3 protein is CASSQDWAGYTF. The CDR3 DNA follows: TGTGCCAGCAGCCAAGACTGGGCTGGCTACACCTTC.